This T cell receptor (beta chain) was documented in a study of blood T cell repertoires in COVID-19. Assay used: immunoSEQ multiplex PCR; TCRdb lists only in-frame clones, some missing. The table has about 58,000 clones, roughly 80% seen once. This CDR3 is built from 15 residues. The germline V gene has CDR1 MNHEY and CDR2 SVGEGT. V was pared by 5 bases and J by 1 base, with 12 bases between. The chain uses TRBV6-2 or TRBV6-3 and TRBJ2-1; TRBD1 might be the D (6 bases). This clonotype was sampled from a man aged 45-65 years with COVID-19, enrolled during active disease. The sequenced sample consisted of peripheral blood. In DNA, the CDR3 is TGTGCCAGCAGTCCCGGGACAATTTCCTACAATGAGCAGTTCTTC. It yields the protein CASSPGTISYNEQFF.